These 15 T cell receptor beta chains originate from one sample sequenced in a study of blood T cell repertoires in COVID-19. Sequenced by immunoSEQ multiplex PCR; TCRdb stores in-frame clones only, minus some. The sample has a few hundred thousand clones; more than 85% are singletons. Sequenced sample: peripheral blood. These receptors came from a young adult with COVID-19, enrolled during active disease.

This chain links TRBV13 with TRBJ2-3; the match to TRBD2 covers 11 bases. V dropped 5 bases and J dropped 0; count of bases not matched to a gene: 4. Germline V gives CDR1 PRHDT, CDR2 FYEKMQ (reference sequence). This CDR3 is built from 16 residues. The CDR3 DNA reads TGTGCCAGCAGCACGGGACTAGCGGCAAGCACAGATACGCAGTATTTT. Its translation: CASSTGLAASTDTQYF.

The chain uses TRBV7-2 and TRBJ2-7, with 11 bases aligning to TRBD2. Germline V CDR1 and CDR2: SGHTA, FQGNSA. V trimming: 5 bases; J trimming: 0 bases; junction bases outside the gene matches: 3. The CDR3 is 15 residues long. The CDR3 reads CASSPGLAGSYEQYF. The CDR3 DNA is TGTGCCAGCAGCCCAGGACTAGCGGGCTCCTACGAGCAGTACTTC.

This clone appeared once. The gene calls are TRBV14 and TRBJ2-5; D may be TRBD2 (6 bases). V dropped 4 bases and J dropped 5 bases, with 17 bases sitting between them. Germline lookup yields CDR1 SGHDN and CDR2 FVKESK. The CDR3 is 15 residues long. CDR3 protein: CASSPRLVGWETQYF. DNA of the CDR3: TGTGCCAGCAGCCCAAGACTAGTTGGGTGGGAGACCCAGTACTTC.

This CDR3 is CASSQFQGYGYTF. The CDR3, as DNA: TGTGCCAGCAGCCAGTTCCAGGGCTATGGCTACACCTTC. The J gene is TRBJ1-2, the V gene TRBV3-1 (or the pseudogene TRBV3-2), with D perhaps TRBD1 (5 bases). Germline CDR1 LGHDT, CDR2 YNNKEL (reference sequence). CDR3 length: 13 amino acids. V lost 3 bases and J 4 bases, leaving 9 bases between the germline ends.

The V gene is TRBV28, the J gene TRBJ2-1, with 14 bases fitting TRBD2. The length of the CDR3 is 19 residues. Per the germline V gene, CDR1 is MDHEN and CDR2 is SYDVKM. V shed 1 base, J shed 6 bases, and the junction held 11 bases outside the gene matches. The CDR3 is CASSLSGLAGVRGGNEQFF. The CDR3 DNA is TGTGCCAGCAGTTTATCGGGACTAGCGGGAGTGAGAGGGGGCAATGAGCAGTTCTTC. Drawing the rest from reference TRBV28 and TRBJ2-1, the complete variable domain is DVKVTQSSRYLVKRTGEKVFLECVQDMDHENMFWYRQDPGLGLRLIYFSYDVKMKEKGDIPEGYSVSREKKERFSLILESASTNQTSMYLCASSLSGLAGVRGGNEQFFGPGTRLTVL.

The V and J genes are TRBV4-2 and TRBJ1-1; D ambiguous. Looked up from germline, CDR1 is LGHNA and CDR2 is YNFKEQ. This CDR3 comprises 13 residues. V was pared by 0 bases and J by 5 bases, with 7 bases between. CDR3 amino acids: CASSQDGGTEAFF. CDR3 in DNA: TGTGCCAGCAGCCAAGACGGCGGAACTGAAGCTTTCTTT.

The rearrangement uses TRBV7-2 and TRBJ2-5; maybe TRBD2 (5 bases). Germline CDR1 is SGHTA and CDR2 is FQGNSA. The CDR3 has 12 amino acids. V was shortened by 9 bases and J by 4 bases, with 12 bases between the two germline ends. The chain's CDR3 is CARGSSGETQYF. CDR3 sequence (DNA): TGTGCCAGGGGGAGTTCGGGAGAGACCCAGTACTTC.

The chain links TRBV6-5 to TRBJ1-5; perhaps TRBD1 as D (6 bases). The CDR3 loop spans 14 amino acids. Germline values: CDR1 MNHEY, CDR2 SVGAGI. V was trimmed by 10 bases and J by 5 bases, leaving 18 bases between them. The CDR3 sequence is CATLGPGGDQPQHF. In DNA form, the CDR3 reads TGTGCCACCCTAGGTCCGGGGGGCGATCAGCCCCAGCATTTT.

The chain combines TRBV27 with TRBJ1-3; D might be TRBD1 (6 bases). The CDR3 has 13 amino acids. The germline CDR1 and CDR2 sequences are MNHEY and SMNVEV (reference sequence). Trimming removed 11 bases from V and 4 bases from J, with 15 bases in between. CDR3 protein: CASRGPAGNTIYF. DNA of the CDR3: TGTGCCTCGCGGGGGCCGGCCGGAAACACCATATATTTT.

This clone was counted once. J is TRBJ1-6 and V is TRBV5-1; D is perhaps TRBD1 (5 bases). Germline CDR1 and CDR2: SGHRS and YFSETQ. The CDR3 runs 13 residues. The V end lost 4 bases, the J end lost 6 bases, and 8 bases lay between the germline ends. CDR3 sequence (DNA): TGCGCCAGCAGCGAAAGGGGTAATTCACCCCTCCACTTT. This codes for CASSERGNSPLHF.

The chain employs TRBV3-1 (or the pseudogene TRBV3-2) and TRBJ2-3, with 11 positions matching TRBD2. Germline CDR1 and CDR2: LGHDT and YNNKEL (reference sequence). This CDR3 contains 17 residues. J was trimmed by 10 bases and V by 1 base; bases with no gene match: 13. CDR3 residues: CASSQVIYTSGSSSQYF. The CDR3 DNA sequence: TGTGCCAGCAGCCAAGTGATCTATACTAGCGGGAGTTCTTCGCAGTATTTT.

V gene TRBV5-1 combines with J gene TRBJ1-2; 8 bases match TRBD1. Trimming took 4 bases from V and 8 from J; bases not matched to a gene: 22. CDR3 length equals 18 residues. The V gene's germline CDR1 is SGHRS and CDR2 YFSETQ. CDR3 region: CASSQTGQATYGLGGYTF. CDR3 nucleotides: TGCGCCAGCAGCCAAACGGGACAGGCAACCTACGGCCTGGGGGGCTACACCTTC.

J is TRBJ2-3 and V is TRBV12-3 or TRBV12-4; TRBD2 matches 7 bases. The CDR3 length is 13 residues. Germline trimming cut 5 bases from V and 10 bases from J; bases unmatched to any gene: 9. The chain's CDR3 is CASSPLTSAAQYF. DNA for the CDR3: TGTGCCAGCAGTCCCCTCACTAGCGCTGCGCAGTATTTT.

Remarks on this clone: Other DNA sequences in this sample translate to the same CDR3. The gene calls are TRBV27 and TRBJ1-2; D is undetermined. Between the trimmed V and J ends, which lost 0 bases and 2 bases, there was a span of 7 bases. The germline V gene encodes CDR1 MNHEY and CDR2 SMNVEV (reference sequence). The CDR3 totals 14 residues. In nucleotides, the CDR3 is TGTGCCAGCAGTTTATCGCCGGGGAACTATGGCTACACCTTC. As protein: CASSLSPGNYGYTF.

This chain joins TRBV4-3 and TRBJ2-7, with 10 bases matching TRBD1. Germline CDR1 LGHNA, CDR2 YSLEER. The CDR3 is made up of 15 amino acids. Trimming removed 3 bases from V and 2 bases from J; junction bases left unmatched: 4. CDR3 in DNA: TGCGCCAGCAGCCAGACCGGGACAGGGGCCTACGAGCAGTACTTC. Its protein is CASSQTGTGAYEQYF.